The 27 T cell receptor beta chains reported below all come from one sample, sequenced in a study of T cell clonality in common variable immunodeficiency (dated by TCRdb to 2015 to 2017). The protocol used for the library was the immunoSEQ multiplex PCR assay. Imported from immuneACCESS, the table was reduced by TCRdb to in-frame sequences with V and J called. These copies leave out some clones; in studies compared against another copy, an unresolved V gene accounts for under half, and the cause of the remainder is not known. The sample comprises about 47,000 clones, and every one was counted more than once. The ten largest clonotypes hold approximately 5.9% of the sample. The specimen was peripheral blood mononuclear cells. The source of these receptors is a person between 18 and 75 years old in good health.

The table lists this clone with many counts. Read data end 3 residues before the CDR3 end; the end is taken from the germline J gene. The chain combines TRBV5-6 with TRBJ1-3; unclear D gene. From germline, CDR1 is SGHDT and CDR2 YYEEEE. V dropped 0 bases and J dropped 0 bases, with 7 bases sitting between them. CDR3 size: 15 residues. The covered CDR3 bases are TGTGCCAGCAGCTTGGTTGCGAGCTCTGGAAACACC. This codes for CASSLVASSGNT. The whole CDR3 region reads CASSLVASSGNTIYF.

In this sample, this clone turned up many times. The read comes to an end 3 residues before the CDR3 does, leaving the germline J gene to fill in the end. V usage is TRBV2 and J usage is TRBJ2-3; perhaps TRBD1 as D (6 bases). This CDR3 is built from 13 residues. The germline V gene has CDR1 SNHLY and CDR2 FYNNEI. CDR3 in amino acids: CASRKDRQETQYF. CDR3 DNA (partial): TGTGCCAGCCGGAAGGACAGACAAGAGACG.

This clone was counted many times. The CDR3 end lies 3 residues beyond the end of the read and is filled in from the germline J gene. The chain employs TRBV18 and TRBJ2-7, with D maybe TRBD1 (5 bases). The CDR3 is 14 residues long. Germline CDR1 is KGHSH and CDR2 is LQKENI. Trimming removed 2 bases from V and 3 bases from J, with 11 bases in between. The sequenced CDR3 bases are TGTGCCAGCTCACCAGGGAACAGGTACTACGAG. It yields the protein CASSPGNRYYE. The full CDR3 is CASSPGNRYYEQYF.

This clone was detected many times. The read stops 3 residues short of the end of the CDR3; the missing end is completed from the germline J gene. The chain employs TRBV5-1 and TRBJ1-2, with D tentatively TRBD1 (6 bases). The germline V and J ends were trimmed by 4 bases and 4 bases, with 14 bases remaining between them. Per germline, CDR1 SGHRS and CDR2 YFSETQ. The CDR3 consists of 14 residues. CDR3 DNA, as far as it was read: TGCGCCAGCAGCCAGGGGCCCGTAGGCTATGGC. Translating it yields CASSQGPVGYG. The whole CDR3 is CASSQGPVGYGYTF.

In this sample, this clone turned up many times. This chain's CDR3 is CPPSGPAEKLFF. The CDR3 bases that were read are TGTCCTCCTTCAGGGCCGGCGGAAAAA. The chain links TRBV19 to TRBJ1-4; D possibly corresponds to TRBD1 (5 bases). The CDR3 extends 3 residues past the end of the read, so its final part is completed from the germline J gene. CDR1 is LNHDA and CDR2 is SQIVND in the germline V gene (reference sequence). The CDR3 loop spans 12 amino acids.

There are many counts of this clone. The read comes to an end 3 residues before the CDR3 does, leaving the germline J gene to fill in the end. The genes are TRBV4-2 and TRBJ2-1; 11 bases line up with TRBD2. Germline lookup yields CDR1 LGHNA and CDR2 YNFKEQ. V was clipped by 5 bases and J by 4 bases; unmatched bases: 7. The CDR3 is 16 amino acids. The CDR3 sequence: CASSEASGGPYNEQFF. The CDR3 bases that were read are TGTGCCAGCAGCGAGGCTAGCGGGGGGCCTTACAATGAG.

This clone was counted at least ten times. The CDR3 end is not reached by the read, which stops 3 residues before it; the germline J gene fills it in. The chain employs TRBV20-1 and TRBJ2-3; 10 nucleotides match TRBD2. This CDR3 is built from 16 residues. Germline loops: CDR1 DFQATT, CDR2 SNEGSKA (reference sequence). The sequenced CDR3 bases are TGCAGTGCTAGAGATCCCCAGCGGGGGGGATATGAGACG. This gives the protein CSARDPQRGGYET. The entire CDR3 protein is CSARDPQRGGYETQYF.

This clone has a count of ten or more. The read falls 3 residues short of the CDR3 end, and the missing part is taken from the germline J gene. J is TRBJ2-1 and V is TRBV19; D unclear. This CDR3 has 15 residues. V lost 1 base, J lost 2 bases, and 9 bases lay in between. Germline lookup yields CDR1 LNHDA and CDR2 SQIVND (reference sequence). The CDR3 DNA, read in part, is TGTGCCAGTAGTATAGGTCAAGCCACCTACAATGAG. This sequence encodes CASSIGQATYNE. The whole CDR3 region reads CASSIGQATYNEQFF.

This clone came up many times. The read terminates 3 residues ahead of where the CDR3 ends, so the germline J gene completes it. This chain uses TRBV12-5 with TRBJ2-5, with 15 nucleotides matching TRBD2. This CDR3 has 18 amino acids. The V gene's germline CDR1 is LGHNT and CDR2 FRNRAP. Losses at the gene ends were 5 bases for V and 5 bases for J; bases not matched to a gene: 12. CDR3 DNA (partial): TGTGCTAGTGGTGCCGGACTAGCGGGGGGGCGGGTTCTCGAGACC. It translates to CASGAGLAGGRVLET. The whole CDR3 protein is CASGAGLAGGRVLETQYF.

This clone was seen at least ten times. The read ends 3 residues before the CDR3 terminus; that terminus is restored from the germline J gene. V gene TRBV7-2 combines with J gene TRBJ2-7; D perhaps matches TRBD1 (5 bases). CDR1 SGHTA and CDR2 FQGNSA come from the germline V gene. The V end lost 2 bases, the J end lost 0 bases, and 11 bases lay between the germline ends. The CDR3 is 15 amino acids. This CDR3 is CASSLPGKRSYEQYF. The DNA read from the CDR3 is TGTGCCAGCAGCTTACCAGGGAAGCGCTCCTACGAG.

In this sample, this clone is medium-sized (0.01 to 0.1%). The read halts 3 residues ahead of the CDR3 end, with the missing end drawn from the germline J gene. The chain joins TRBV6-4 to TRBJ2-2; TRBD2 matches 13 bases. The CDR3 length is 16 residues. J lost 3 bases, V lost 2 bases, and 0 bases had no gene match. Germline V gives CDR1 MRHNA, CDR2 SNTAGT. The sequenced part of the CDR3 DNA is TGTGCCAGCAGTGACGGACTAGCGGGGGACACCGGGGAG. Protein sequence: CASSDGLAGDTGE. The whole CDR3 reads CASSDGLAGDTGELFF.

This clone was observed at least ten times. The CDR3 end lies 3 residues beyond the end of the read and is filled in from the germline J gene. The J gene is TRBJ2-4, the V gene TRBV2, with D possibly matching TRBD1 (5 bases). Per the germline V gene, CDR1 is SNHLY and CDR2 is FYNNEI. Trimming stripped 3 bases from V and 5 bases from J, with 5 bases between. The CDR3 loop spans 12 amino acids. Partial CDR3 DNA: TGTGCCAGCAGTGAGGGGCAAAACATT. As protein: CASSEGQNI. The complete CDR3 reads CASSEGQNIQYF. Full variable domain (remainder filled in from reference TRBV2 and TRBJ2-4): EPEVTQTPSHQVTQMGQEVILRCVPISNHLYFYWYRQILGQKVEFLVSFYNNEISEKSEIFDDQFSVERPDGSNFTLKIRSTKLEDSAMYFCASSEGQNIQYFGAGTRLSVL.

The sample holds many counts of this clone. The observed sequence ends 3 residues before the CDR3 terminus, with the missing tail filled in from the germline J gene. The V and J genes are TRBV11-3 and TRBJ1-2; possible D gene TRBD1, 6 bases. V gave up 0 bases and J gave up 4 bases, with 12 bases separating them. CDR3 size: 15 residues. Germline V gene lookup returns CDR1 SGHNT and CDR2 YENEEA. CDR3 sequence: CASSLDPPGAYGYTF. CDR3 bases read: TGTGCCAGCAGCTTAGACCCCCCAGGGGCCTATGGC.

This clone was found a few times. The read comes to an end 3 residues before the CDR3 does, leaving the germline J gene to fill in the end. The rearrangement uses TRBV19 and TRBJ1-5; 8 bases match TRBD1. Germline loops: CDR1 LNHDA, CDR2 SQIVND (reference sequence). This CDR3 is 15 amino acids long. CDR3: CASSTGGALTDPQHF. CDR3 DNA, as far as it was read: TGTGCCAGTAGTACAGGGGGCGCATTGACAGATCCC. Using reference TRBV19 and TRBJ1-5 for the parts outside the CDR3, the full variable domain is DGGITQSPKYLFRKEGQNVTLSCEQNLNHDAMYWYRQDPGQGLRLIYYSQIVNDFQKGDIAEGYSVSREKKESFPLTVTSAQKNPTAFYLCASSTGGALTDPQHFGDGTRLSIL.

The sample holds many counts of this clone. The CDR3 goes on 3 residues after the read ends, and that part is filled in from the germline J gene. The chain uses TRBV5-1 and TRBJ2-7; D remains ambiguous. The CDR3 contains 12 residues. Germline V CDR1 and CDR2: SGHRS, YFSETQ. The germline V and J ends were trimmed by 0 bases and 3 bases, with 4 bases remaining between them. The sequenced part of the CDR3 DNA is TGCGCCAGCAGCTTGGAGGGCTACGAG. It yields the protein CASSLEGYE. The whole CDR3 sequence reads CASSLEGYEQYF.

This clone was seen a few times. The read ends 3 residues early relative to the CDR3; the germline J gene fills the gap. V is TRBV19 and J is TRBJ2-3, with 9 bases fitting TRBD1. Germline values: CDR1 LNHDA, CDR2 SQIVND (reference sequence). The length of the CDR3 is 14 residues. CDR3 loop: CASRTTGGREPQYF. Incomplete CDR3 DNA: TGTGCCAGTAGGACGACAGGGGGTAGGGAGCCG. The full variable domain, completed using reference TRBV19 and TRBJ2-3, is DGGITQSPKYLFRKEGQNVTLSCEQNLNHDAMYWYRQDPGQGLRLIYYSQIVNDFQKGDIAEGYSVSREKKESFPLTVTSAQKNPTAFYLCASRTTGGREPQYFGPGTRLTVL.

At least ten counts were recorded for this clone. The CDR3 extends 3 residues past the end of the read, so its final part is completed from the germline J gene. The V gene is TRBV5-1, the J gene TRBJ2-5; maybe TRBD1 (6 bases). The germline gives CDR1 SGHRS, CDR2 YFSETQ. V was cut by 4 bases and J by 1 base, with 20 bases left in between. This CDR3 has 17 amino acids. Incomplete CDR3 DNA: TGCGCCAGCAGCCTAACCCCCGGGACATTACTCCAAGAGACC. This encodes CASSLTPGTLLQET. The CDR3 in full is CASSLTPGTLLQETQYF.

This clone was seen repeatedly, ten times or more. The CDR3 goes on 3 residues after the read ends, and that part is filled in from the germline J gene. V and J are TRBV9 and TRBJ2-1; 8 bases fit TRBD2. This CDR3 has 15 residues. Germline-derived CDR1 and CDR2 are SGDLS and YYNGEE. The trim removed 4 bases at V and 6 bases at J, leaving 9 bases unmatched. CDR3 in amino acids: CASSPFSGGPNEQFF. The sequenced CDR3 bases are TGTGCCAGCAGCCCTTTTTCGGGGGGGCCCAATGAG.

Many counts were recorded for this clone. The junction departs from germline at one end; a sequencing error may be responsible. Coverage ceases 3 residues before the CDR3 finishes, and the germline J gene fills in the end. This chain connects TRBV4-2 to TRBJ2-7, with TRBD1 matching over 9 bases. From germline, CDR1 is LGHNA and CDR2 YNFKEQ. The CDR3 is 15 amino acids. Partial CDR3 DNA: TGCGCCAGCAGCCAAGAGACAGGGGGACCCTACGAG. Translation gives CASSQETGGPYE. The complete CDR3 reads CASSQETGGPYEQYF.

There are many counts of this clone. Its ends do not fully match the called genes, so a read error is possible. With the read ending 3 residues before the CDR3 end, the germline J gene is used to fill in that end. The rearrangement links TRBV5-1 to TRBJ1-2; D gene unclear. CDR1 is SGHRS, CDR2 YFSETQ, per germline. CDR3 length: 13 residues. CDR3: CASSLGTTRGYTF. The part of the CDR3 DNA that was read is TGCGCCAGCAGTTTGGGAACGACACGTGGC. Full variable domain (remainder filled in from reference TRBV5-1 and TRBJ1-2): KAGVTQTPRYLIKTRGQQVTLSCSPISGHRSVSWYQQTPGQGLQFLFEYFSETQRNKGNFPGRFSGRQFSNSRSEMNVSTLELGDSALYLCASSLGTTRGYTFGSGTRLTVV.

This clone has only a few counts. Sequencing ends 3 residues short of the CDR3 end; the germline J gene provides the rest. The chain has TRBV5-1 and TRBJ2-3; 11 bases are a match to TRBD2. This CDR3 contains 16 residues. The germline CDR1 and CDR2 sequences are SGHRS and YFSETQ. V lost 3 bases, J lost 0 bases, and 3 bases stayed unmatched. The covered CDR3 bases are TGCGCCAGCAGCTGGGGGACTAGCGGCAGCACAGATACG. Translation: CASSWGTSGSTDT. The whole CDR3 reads CASSWGTSGSTDTQYF.

This clone was seen at least ten times. Sequencing ends 3 residues short of the CDR3 end; the germline J gene provides the rest. The genes are TRBV6-2 or TRBV6-3 and TRBJ2-1; no clear D gene. The germline V gene encodes CDR1 MNHEY and CDR2 SVGEGT. The V gene lost 5 bases and the J gene lost 5 bases, with 10 bases spanning the gap. CDR3 size: 13 residues. The CDR3 sequence is CASSPGADNEQFF. The CDR3 DNA, read in part, is TGTGCCAGCAGTCCAGGTGCAGACAATGAG.

This clone has a count of ten or more. The read is 3 residues too short to cover the CDR3 end, so that end is filled in from the germline J gene. Other DNA sequences from this sample encode an identical CDR3 as well. V is TRBV19 and J is TRBJ1-1; tentative D call: TRBD1 (5 bases). This CDR3 has 13 amino acids. Deletions cut 3 bases from V and 0 bases from J, with 5 bases between. From germline, CDR1 is LNHDA and CDR2 SQIVND (reference sequence). The CDR3 bases that were read are TGTGCCAGTAGTATGACAGTGAACACTGAA. It translates to CASSMTVNTE. The whole CDR3 sequence is CASSMTVNTEAFF.

This clone was found many times. The DNA ends 3 residues before the CDR3 does, and the rest of the CDR3 is filled in from the germline J gene. The rearrangement uses TRBV5-4 and TRBJ1-1; tentatively, D is TRBD1 (6 bases). This CDR3 is built from 14 residues. Between the trimmed V and J ends, which lost 2 bases and 5 bases, there was a span of 13 bases. Germline V gene sequence: CDR1 SGHNT, CDR2 YYREEE (reference sequence). The sequenced CDR3 bases are TGTGCCAGCAGCTTTGACAGGCACGCGACTGAA. Protein sequence: CASSFDRHATE. The full CDR3 protein is CASSFDRHATEAFF.

This clone was observed many times. Partial CDR3 DNA: TGCAGCGCAGCAGGGGGCTTAGGCTATGGC. Amino acid sequence: CSAAGGLGYG. The CDR3 as a whole reads CSAAGGLGYGYTF. The V call is TRBV29-1, the J call TRBJ1-2; 8 positions agree with TRBD1. The read terminates 3 residues before the CDR3 end, so the remaining end is supplied by the germline J gene. The CDR3 runs 13 residues. V gave up 7 bases and J gave up 4 bases; unmatched junction bases: 8. Germline assignment: CDR1 SQVTM and CDR2 ANQGSEA.

This clone was detected ten times or more. Partial CDR3 DNA: TGTGCCTGCGGGACAGATCATGAAAAA. This codes for CACGTDHEK. The whole CDR3 sequence reads CACGTDHEKLFF. The chain has TRBV30 and TRBJ1-4; 7 bases are a match to TRBD1. The read finishes 3 residues shy of the CDR3 end, and the germline J gene is used to complete it. Per germline, CDR1 GTSNPN and CDR2 SVGIG (reference sequence). This CDR3 region has 12 residues. J lost 6 bases, V lost 6 bases, and 4 bases had no gene match.

Of note for this clone: The read is 3 residues too short to cover the CDR3 end, so that end is filled in from the germline J gene. The chain has TRBV5-1 and TRBJ2-2, with 9 bases identical to TRBD1. The CDR3 runs to 15 residues. Germline lookup yields CDR1 SGHRS and CDR2 YFSETQ. CDR3 protein: CASSAGTGQRSPLFF. The covered CDR3 bases are TGCGCCAGCAGCGCGGGGACAGGGCAGCGTTCACCG.